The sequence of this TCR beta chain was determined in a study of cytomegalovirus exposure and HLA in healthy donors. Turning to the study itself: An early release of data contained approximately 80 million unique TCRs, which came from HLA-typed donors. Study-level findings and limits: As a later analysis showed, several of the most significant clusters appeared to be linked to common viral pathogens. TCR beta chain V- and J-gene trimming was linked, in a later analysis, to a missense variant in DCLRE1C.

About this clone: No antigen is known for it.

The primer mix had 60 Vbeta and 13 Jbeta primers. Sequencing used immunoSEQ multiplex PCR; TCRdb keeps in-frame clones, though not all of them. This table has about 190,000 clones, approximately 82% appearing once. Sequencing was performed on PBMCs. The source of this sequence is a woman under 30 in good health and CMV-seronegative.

The CDR3 region is CASSLGQDSSYEQYV. The CDR3 DNA reads as TGTGCCAGCAGCTTGGGGCAGGACAGCTCCTACGAGCAGTACGTC. The rearrangement joins TRBV5-5 to TRBJ2-7; TRBD1 might be the D (6 bases). V was pared by 0 bases and J by 0 bases, with 10 bases between. The V gene's germline CDR1 is SGHKS and CDR2 YYEKEE (reference sequence). The CDR3 has 15 amino acids.